Given below is one T cell receptor (beta chain) in context. The antigen it binds to is not known. Base qualities are not provided; no much larger clone lies one nucleotide away. These data are taken from a study of T cells after yellow fever vaccination (dated by TCRdb to between 2019 and 2020). At the level of the whole study: The SMART-Seq v4 Ultra Low Input RNA kit was used to prepare libraries from fractions with low cell numbers. The cohort comprised two healthy male donors, one aged 18 to 30 and one aged 30 to 40 years. Bulk TCR alpha and beta repertoires were sequenced longitudinally to track T-cell clones before and after primary and booster YFV17D yellow fever vaccination. Blood was collected at multiple timepoints before and after primary and secondary immunization, and bulk PBMC replicates and cell subsets were isolated. Results the study describes overall, beyond this receptor: Compared with the primary T-cell response, the secondary T-cell response was weaker but faster, peaking on day 5 rather than day 15. After the booster, most of the clones that had expanded following primary vaccination were detected again (about 95% of CD4 and 88% of CD8), which suggests that memory was broadly maintained. Computational filtering was needed because FACS-sorted repertoires could contain abundant contaminating clonotypes from the bulk population. A small fraction of clonotypes appeared in both the CD4 and CD8 compartments, likely as a result of convergent recombination. Because only a couple of donors were included in the study, the extent to which the findings can be generalized is limited.

This specimen's treatment or condition label, per the study, means: live attenuated yellow fever vaccine strain. A standard Ficoll-Paque protocol was used to isolate PBMCs from peripheral blood. Dynabeads CD4 and CD8 positive selection kits were used to isolate the CD4 and CD8 T-cell fractions. TriZol was used to extract RNA from bulk PBMCs, CD4 and CD8 fractions, and dextramer-positive and dextramer-negative fractions. The germline V gene sets CDR1 to ENHRY and CDR2 to SYGVKD. V is clipped by 3 bases and J by 5 bases, and the sequence between their germline boundaries is 13 bases long. Measured from the cysteine to the phenylalanine, the CDR3 is 14 residues long. The sequence is cut down to CDR3 DNA, 42 bases in frame from base 1. The sample was run on an Illumina NovaSeq 6000. TCR cDNA was synthesized by 5'RACE template switching, through which a universal primer site and unique molecular identifiers were introduced. Priming for cDNA synthesis came from both the TCR alpha and TCR beta constant segments. Library amplification used two PCR steps, and the second PCR step added sample barcodes and sequencing adapters. Libraries were sequenced on Illumina HiSeq 2500 (2x100 bp) or NovaSeq (2x150 bp). In the source study's methods: Demultiplexing of reads and collapsing into UMI consensus sequences were performed with MIGEC, and V(D)J alignment was carried out with MiXCR. Clonotypes responding to the vaccine were identified with edgeR on replicate PBMC samples, with the criteria of FDR below 0.01 and a log2 fold change above 5 up to day 15. Each bulk clonotype received a CD4 or CD8 identity based on whether the sequenced CD4 or CD8 repertoire contained that clonotype at higher abundance. The public reads were run again by TCRdb, first through fastp at Q25 and then through MiXCR, and only productive beta chains were kept. Entries are consolidated by CDR3 protein sequence, retaining the most common genes and DNA. The V and J calls were not made by the authors but by TCRdb's processing. A total of more than 300,000 distinct CDR3 sequences appear in this sample, approximately 12% of them only once. The top ten clonotypes cover about 3% of the sample.

The sample consisted of CD4+ T cells sorted from PBMCs, taken 45 days after the yellow fever booster vaccination. This clonotype originated in a young man who received the YFV17D yellow fever vaccine. The chain is encoded by TRBV10-3 joined to TRBJ2-5; TRBD2 is a possible D gene, resting on 6 matching bases. The CDR3 loop reads CAISEGTGGETQYF. The DNA sequence is as follows: TGTGCCATCAGTGAAGGGACTGGGGGGGAGACCCAGTACTTC.